This T cell receptor beta chain is drawn from a study of preoperative IRX-2 immunotherapy in early breast cancer. Indicated treatment: preoperative locoregional IRX-2 cytokine immunotherapy. Preoperative locoregional IRX-2 cytokine immunotherapy was tested in the phase Ib source study. V shed 4 bases and J shed 7 bases, with 4 bases lying between them. Per germline, CDR1 LNHDA and CDR2 SQIVND (reference sequence). The CDR3 is 11 residues long. Profiling relied on immunoSEQ multiplex PCR, and the TCRdb table lists in-frame clones only, not all of them. The sample gives 35,000 to 45,000 clones, roughly 77% of which show up once; roughly 1.2% is in the top ten.

The chain carries TRBV19 and TRBJ2-2; D gene ambiguous. The origin of this receptor is a human donor with breast cancer. Specimen: tumor tissue, collected after IRX-2 immunotherapy. CDR3 protein: CASSTSGELFF. CDR3 sequence (DNA): TGTGCCAGTAGTACGAGCGGGGAGCTGTTTTTT.